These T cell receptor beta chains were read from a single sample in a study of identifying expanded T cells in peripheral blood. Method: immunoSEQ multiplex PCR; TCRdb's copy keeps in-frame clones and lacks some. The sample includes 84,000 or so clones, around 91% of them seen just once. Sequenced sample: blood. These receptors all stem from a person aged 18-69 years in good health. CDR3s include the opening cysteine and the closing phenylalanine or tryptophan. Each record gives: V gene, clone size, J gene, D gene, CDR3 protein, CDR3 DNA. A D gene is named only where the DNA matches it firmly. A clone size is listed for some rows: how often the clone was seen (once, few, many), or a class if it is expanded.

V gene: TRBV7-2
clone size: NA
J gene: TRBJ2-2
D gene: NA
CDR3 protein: CASSPNAGNTGELFF
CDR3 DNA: TGTGCCAGCAGCCCTAATGCGGGAAACACCGGGGAGCTGTTTTTT

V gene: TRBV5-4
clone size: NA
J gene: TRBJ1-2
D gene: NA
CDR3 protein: CASSTVGGNTGYTF
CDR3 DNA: TGTGCCAGCAGCACGGTCGGAGGGAATACTGGCTACACCTTC

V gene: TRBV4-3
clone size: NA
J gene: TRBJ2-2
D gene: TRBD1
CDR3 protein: CASSQETGGVNTGELFF
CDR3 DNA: TGCGCCAGCAGCCAAGAGACAGGGGGCGTGAACACCGGGGAGCTGTTTTTT

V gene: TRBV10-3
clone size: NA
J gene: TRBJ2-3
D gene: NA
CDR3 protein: CAIMDDTDTQYF
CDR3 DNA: TGTGCCATTATGGACGACACAGATACGCAGTATTTT

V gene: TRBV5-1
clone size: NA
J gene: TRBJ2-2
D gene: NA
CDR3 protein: CASSLGRTGELFF
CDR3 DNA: TGCGCCAGCAGCTTGGGCAGGACCGGGGAGCTGTTTTTT

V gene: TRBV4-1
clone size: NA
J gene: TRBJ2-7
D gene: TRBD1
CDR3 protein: CASSPGQGTSYEQYF
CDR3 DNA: TGCGCCAGCAGCCCTGGACAGGGGACCTCCTACGAGCAGTACTTC

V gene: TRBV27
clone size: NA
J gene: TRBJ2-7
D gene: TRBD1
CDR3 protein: CASSPRNYRGADEQYF
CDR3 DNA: TGTGCCAGCAGTCCCAGAAATTACAGGGGAGCGGACGAGCAGTACTTC

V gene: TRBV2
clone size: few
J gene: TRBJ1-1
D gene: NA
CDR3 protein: CASIKDGAAEAFF
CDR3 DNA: TGTGCCAGCATAAAGGATGGGGCAGCTGAAGCTTTCTTT

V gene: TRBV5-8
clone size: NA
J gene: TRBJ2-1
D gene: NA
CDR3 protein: CASSLGGGQYNEQFF
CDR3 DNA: TGTGCCAGCAGCTTGGGGGGGGGACAGTACAATGAGCAGTTCTTC

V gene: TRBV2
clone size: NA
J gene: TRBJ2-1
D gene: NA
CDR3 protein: CASEWSTSGIGLNEQFF
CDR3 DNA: TGTGCCAGCGAGTGGTCAACGTCGGGTATAGGGTTGAATGAGCAGTTCTTC

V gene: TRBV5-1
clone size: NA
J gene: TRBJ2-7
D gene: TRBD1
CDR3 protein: CASSLPGQGYEQYF
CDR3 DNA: TGCGCCAGCAGCCTACCGGGACAGGGTTACGAGCAGTACTTC

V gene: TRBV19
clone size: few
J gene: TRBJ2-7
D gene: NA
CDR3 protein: CASSISGATYEQYF
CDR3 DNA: TGTGCCAGTAGTATATCCGGGGCCACCTACGAGCAGTACTTC

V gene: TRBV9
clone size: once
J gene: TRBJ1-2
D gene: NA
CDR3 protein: CASSVGEIFYGYTF
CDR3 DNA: TGTGCCAGCAGCGTAGGAGAGATCTTCTATGGCTACACCTTC

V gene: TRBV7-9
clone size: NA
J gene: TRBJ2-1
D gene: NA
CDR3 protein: CASSSNSGASYNEQFF
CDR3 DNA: TGTGCCAGCAGCTCCAATTCCGGGGCCAGTTACAATGAGCAGTTCTTC

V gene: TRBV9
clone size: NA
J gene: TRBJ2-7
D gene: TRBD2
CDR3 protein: CASSKAASGTYEQYF
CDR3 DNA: TGTGCCAGCAGCAAAGCGGCTAGCGGAACCTACGAGCAGTACTTC

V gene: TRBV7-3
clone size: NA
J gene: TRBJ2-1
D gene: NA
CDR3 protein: CASSLWGYNEQFF
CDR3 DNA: TGTGCCAGCAGCTTATGGGGTTACAATGAGCAGTTCTTC

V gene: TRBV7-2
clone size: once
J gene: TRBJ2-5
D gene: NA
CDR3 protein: CASSRGLETQYF
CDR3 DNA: TGTGCCAGCAGCAGGGGGTTGGAGACCCAGTACTTC

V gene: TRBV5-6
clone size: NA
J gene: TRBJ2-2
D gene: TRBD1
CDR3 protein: CASRLRDRAPGELFF
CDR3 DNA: TGTGCCAGCAGGTTGAGGGACAGGGCCCCCGGGGAGCTGTTTTTT

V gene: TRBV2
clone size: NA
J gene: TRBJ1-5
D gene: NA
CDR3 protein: CASSGARAPNQPQHF
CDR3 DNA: TGTGCCAGCAGTGGGGCCCGGGCCCCCAATCAGCCCCAGCATTTT

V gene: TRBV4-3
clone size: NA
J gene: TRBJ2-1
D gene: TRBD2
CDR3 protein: CASSQEIDRLAGYNEQFF
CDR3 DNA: TGCGCCAGCAGCCAAGAAATCGATCGGCTAGCGGGCTACAATGAGCAGTTCTTC

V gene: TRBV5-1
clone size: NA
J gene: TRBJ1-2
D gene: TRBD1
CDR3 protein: CASSYGQEPETF
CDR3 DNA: TGCGCCAGCAGCTACGGACAGGAGCCAGAAACCTTC

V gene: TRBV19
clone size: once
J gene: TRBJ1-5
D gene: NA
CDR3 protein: CASSMGRAHSNQPQHF
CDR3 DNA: TGTGCCAGTAGTATGGGCAGGGCCCATAGCAATCAGCCCCAGCATTTT

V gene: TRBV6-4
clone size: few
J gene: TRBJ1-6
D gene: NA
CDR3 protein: CASRDTSINSPLHF
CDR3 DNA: TGTGCCAGCCGGGACACCTCAATCAATTCACCCCTCCACTTT

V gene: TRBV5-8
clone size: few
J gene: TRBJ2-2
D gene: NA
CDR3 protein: CASSPSLLLSSGELFF
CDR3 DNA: TGTGCCAGCAGCCCCTCCCTCCTTTTATCCTCCGGGGAGCTGTTTTTT

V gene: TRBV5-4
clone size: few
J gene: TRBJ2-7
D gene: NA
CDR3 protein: CASSLDWGQYEQYF
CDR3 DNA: TGTGCCAGCAGCTTGGACTGGGGGCAGTACGAGCAGTACTTC

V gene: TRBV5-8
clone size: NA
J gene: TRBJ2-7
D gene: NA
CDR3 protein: CASDHSTGSKKDDSYEQYF
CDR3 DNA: TGTGCCAGCGATCATTCGACCGGGTCCAAAAAAGATGATTCCTACGAGCAGTACTTC

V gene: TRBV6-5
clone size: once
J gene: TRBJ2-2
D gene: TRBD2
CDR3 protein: CASRTSGSRWELFF
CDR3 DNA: TGTGCCAGCCGGACTAGCGGGAGTAGATGGGAGCTGTTTTTT

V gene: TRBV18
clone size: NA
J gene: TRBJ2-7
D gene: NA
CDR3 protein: CASSPPVGQRNEQYF
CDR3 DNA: TGTGCCAGCTCACCACCCGTGGGACAAAGGAACGAGCAGTACTTC

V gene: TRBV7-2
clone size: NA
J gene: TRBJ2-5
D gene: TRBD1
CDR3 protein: CASSLGTGVETQYF
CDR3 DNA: TGTGCCAGCAGCCTCGGGACAGGGGTGGAGACCCAGTACTTC

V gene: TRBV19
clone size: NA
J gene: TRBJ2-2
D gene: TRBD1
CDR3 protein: CASTKSGTGNGELFF
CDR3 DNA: TGTGCCAGTACCAAATCCGGGACAGGGAACGGGGAGCTGTTTTTT

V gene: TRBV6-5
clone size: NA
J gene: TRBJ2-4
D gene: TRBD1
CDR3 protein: CASRGTGKNIQYF
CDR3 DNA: TGTGCCAGCAGAGGGACAGGGAAAAACATTCAGTACTTC

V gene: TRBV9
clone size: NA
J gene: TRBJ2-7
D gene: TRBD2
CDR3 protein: CASSVGPGRAYEQYF
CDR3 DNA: TGTGCCAGCAGCGTAGGCCCCGGGAGGGCCTACGAGCAGTACTTC

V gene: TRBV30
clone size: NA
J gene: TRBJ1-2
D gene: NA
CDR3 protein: CAWSRTIGQGNDGYTF
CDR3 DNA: TGTGCCTGGAGTCGAACAATTGGGCAGGGGAACGATGGCTACACCTTC

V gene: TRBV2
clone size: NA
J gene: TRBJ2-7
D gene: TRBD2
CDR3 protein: CASSPQGLADSYEQYF
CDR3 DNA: TGTGCCAGCAGTCCCCAGGGACTAGCGGACTCCTACGAGCAGTACTTC

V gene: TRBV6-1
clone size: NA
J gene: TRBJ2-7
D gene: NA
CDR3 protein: CASKGRVDEQYF
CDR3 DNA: TGTGCCAGCAAGGGCAGGGTGGACGAGCAGTACTTC

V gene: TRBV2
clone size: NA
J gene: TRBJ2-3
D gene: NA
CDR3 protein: CASSGVGDGTDTQYF
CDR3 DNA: TGTGCCAGCAGTGGGGTTGGAGATGGCACAGATACGCAGTATTTT

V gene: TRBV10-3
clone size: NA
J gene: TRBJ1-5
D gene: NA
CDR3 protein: CAISDRTEDQPQHF
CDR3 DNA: TGTGCCATCAGCGACCGGACAGAGGATCAGCCCCAGCATTTT

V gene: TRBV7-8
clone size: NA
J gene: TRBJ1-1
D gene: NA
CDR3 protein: CASSLGVVMNTEAFF
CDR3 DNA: TGTGCCAGCAGCTTAGGGGTGGTCATGAACACTGAAGCTTTCTTT

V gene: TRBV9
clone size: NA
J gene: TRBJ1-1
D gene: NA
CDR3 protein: CASSGNTGLNTEAFF
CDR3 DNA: TGTGCCAGCAGCGGTAATACAGGCCTGAACACTGAAGCTTTCTTT

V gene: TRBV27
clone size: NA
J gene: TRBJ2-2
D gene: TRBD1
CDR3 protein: CASSSNPGQQNTGELFF
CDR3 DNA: TGTGCCAGCAGTTCCAACCCGGGACAGCAGAACACCGGGGAGCTGTTTTTT

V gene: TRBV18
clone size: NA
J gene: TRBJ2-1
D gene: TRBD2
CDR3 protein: CASSPGTSGFYNEQFF
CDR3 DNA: TGTGCCAGCTCACCCGGGACTAGCGGGTTCTACAATGAGCAGTTCTTC

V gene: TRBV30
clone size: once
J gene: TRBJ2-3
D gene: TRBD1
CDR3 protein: CAYRTGGSTDTQYF
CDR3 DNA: TGTGCCTATCGGACAGGGGGCTCCACAGATACGCAGTATTTT

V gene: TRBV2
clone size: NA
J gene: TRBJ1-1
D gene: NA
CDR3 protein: CASSGQANTEAFF
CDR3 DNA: TGTGCCAGCAGTGGACAGGCCAACACTGAAGCTTTCTTT

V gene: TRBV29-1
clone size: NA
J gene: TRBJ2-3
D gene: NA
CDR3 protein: CSVEDPGPRGEYF
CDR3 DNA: TGCAGCGTTGAAGATCCGGGACCAAGAGGGGAGTATTTT

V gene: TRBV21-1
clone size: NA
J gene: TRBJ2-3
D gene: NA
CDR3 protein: CASLYEGEQTSTDTQYF
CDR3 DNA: TGTGCCAGCTTATACGAGGGTGAGCAGACTAGCACAGATACGCAGTATTTT

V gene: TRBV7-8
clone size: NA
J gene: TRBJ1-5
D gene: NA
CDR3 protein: CASSSSPVVLVNEHF
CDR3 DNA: TGTGCCAGCAGCTCCTCCCCGGTGGTACTAGTTAATGAGCATTTT

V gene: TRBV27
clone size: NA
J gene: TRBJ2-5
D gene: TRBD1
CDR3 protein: CASSLGQGSAQYF
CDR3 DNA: TGTGCCAGCAGTCTCGGACAGGGAAGCGCCCAGTACTTC